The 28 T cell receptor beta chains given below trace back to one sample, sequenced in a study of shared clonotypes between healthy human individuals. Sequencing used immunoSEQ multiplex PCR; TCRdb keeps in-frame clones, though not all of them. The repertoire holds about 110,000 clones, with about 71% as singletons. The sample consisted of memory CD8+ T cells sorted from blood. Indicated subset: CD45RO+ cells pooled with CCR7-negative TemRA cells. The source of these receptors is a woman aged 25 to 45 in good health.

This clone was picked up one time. CDR3 nucleotides: TGTGCCAGCAGTTACTCGTCAGGGCCCAATCAGCCCCAGCATTTT. It specifies CASSYSSGPNQPQHF. The chain recombines TRBV6-5 with TRBJ1-5, with D possibly matching TRBD1 (5 bases). Germline lookup yields CDR1 MNHEY and CDR2 SVGAGI. The CDR3 consists of 15 residues. Deletions cut 0 bases from V and 3 bases from J, with 9 bases between.

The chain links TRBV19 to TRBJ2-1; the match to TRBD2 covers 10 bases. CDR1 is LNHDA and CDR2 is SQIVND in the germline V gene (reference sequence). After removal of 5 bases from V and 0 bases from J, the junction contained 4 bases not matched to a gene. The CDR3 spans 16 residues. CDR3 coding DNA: TGTGCCAGTAGTCGGGCTAGCGGGAGCTCCTACAATGAGCAGTTCTTC. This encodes CASSRASGSSYNEQFF.

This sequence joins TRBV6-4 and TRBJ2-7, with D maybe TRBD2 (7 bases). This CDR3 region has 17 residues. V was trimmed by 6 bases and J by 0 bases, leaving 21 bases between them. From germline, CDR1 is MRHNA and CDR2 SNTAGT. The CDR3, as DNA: TGTGCCAGCAGCCAAGAAGGCGGGGGACAAAGCTCCTACGAGCAGTACTTC. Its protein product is CASSQEGGGQSSYEQYF.

The CDR3 bases are TGTGCCATCACCAACTCCTACAATGAGCAGTTCTTC. It translates to CAITNSYNEQFF. This chain links TRBV10-3 with TRBJ2-1; D ambiguous. The CDR3 runs 12 residues. The ends were cut back, 7 bases at V and 0 bases at J, with 4 bases in the middle. CDR1 is ENHRY, CDR2 SYGVKD, per germline.

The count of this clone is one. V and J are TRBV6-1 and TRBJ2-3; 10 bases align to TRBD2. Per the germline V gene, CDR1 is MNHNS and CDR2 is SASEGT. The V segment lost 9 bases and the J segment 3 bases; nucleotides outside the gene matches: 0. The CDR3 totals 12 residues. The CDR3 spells CARTSGTDTQYF. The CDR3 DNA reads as TGTGCCAGGACTAGCGGGACAGATACGCAGTATTTT.

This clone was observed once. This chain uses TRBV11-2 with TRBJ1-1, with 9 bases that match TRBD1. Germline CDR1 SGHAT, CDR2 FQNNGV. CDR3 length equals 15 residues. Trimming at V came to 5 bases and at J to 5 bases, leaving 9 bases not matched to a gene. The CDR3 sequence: CASSPSGTGRTEAFF. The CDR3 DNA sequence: TGTGCCAGCAGCCCTTCCGGGACAGGGAGGACTGAAGCTTTCTTT. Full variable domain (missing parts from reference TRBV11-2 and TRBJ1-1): EAGVAQSPRYKIIEKRQSVAFWCNPISGHATLYWYQQILGQGPKLLIQFQNNGVVDDSQLPKDRFSAERLKGVDSTLKIQPAKLEDSAVYLCASSPSGTGRTEAFFGQGTRLTVV.

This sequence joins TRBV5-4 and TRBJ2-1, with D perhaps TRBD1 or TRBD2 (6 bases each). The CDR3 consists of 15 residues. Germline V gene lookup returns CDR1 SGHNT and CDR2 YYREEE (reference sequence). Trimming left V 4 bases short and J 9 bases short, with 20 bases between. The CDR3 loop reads CASSPEGGGPPEQFF. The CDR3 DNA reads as TGTGCCAGCAGCCCCGAGGGGGGAGGTCCCCCTGAGCAGTTCTTC.

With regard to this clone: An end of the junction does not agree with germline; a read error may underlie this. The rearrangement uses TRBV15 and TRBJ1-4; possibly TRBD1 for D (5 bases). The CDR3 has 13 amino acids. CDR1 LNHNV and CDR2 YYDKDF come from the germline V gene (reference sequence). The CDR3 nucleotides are TGTGCCACCAGCAGAGAGCCGGGGGGAGGACTCCATTTT. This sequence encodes CATSREPGGGLHF.

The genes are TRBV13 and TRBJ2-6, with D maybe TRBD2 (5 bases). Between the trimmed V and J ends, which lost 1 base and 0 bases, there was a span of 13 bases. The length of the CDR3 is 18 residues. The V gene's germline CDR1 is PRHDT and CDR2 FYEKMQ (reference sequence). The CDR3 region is CASSLETGWASGANVLTF. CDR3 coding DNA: TGTGCCAGCAGCTTAGAAACGGGATGGGCCTCTGGGGCCAACGTCCTGACTTTC.

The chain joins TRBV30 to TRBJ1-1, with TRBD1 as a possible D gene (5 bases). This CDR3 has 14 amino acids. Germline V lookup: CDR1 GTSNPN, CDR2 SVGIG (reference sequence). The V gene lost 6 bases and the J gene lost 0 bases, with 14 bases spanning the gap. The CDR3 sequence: CACRLGLMNTEAFF. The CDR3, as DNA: TGTGCCTGTCGACTGGGGCTGATGAACACTGAAGCTTTCTTT.

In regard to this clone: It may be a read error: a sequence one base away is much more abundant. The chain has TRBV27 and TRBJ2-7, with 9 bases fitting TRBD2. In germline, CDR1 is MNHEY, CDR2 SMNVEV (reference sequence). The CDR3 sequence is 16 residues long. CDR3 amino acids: CASSLVAGESSYEQHF. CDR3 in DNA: TGTGCCAGCAGTTTAGTAGCGGGGGAGTCCTCCTACGAGCAGCACTTC.

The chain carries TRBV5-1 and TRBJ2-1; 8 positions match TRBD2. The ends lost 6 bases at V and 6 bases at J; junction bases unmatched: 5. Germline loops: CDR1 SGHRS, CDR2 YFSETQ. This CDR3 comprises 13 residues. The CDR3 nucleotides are TGCGCCAGCACCTCCGGGACTAGCAATGAGCAGTTCTTC. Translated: CASTSGTSNEQFF. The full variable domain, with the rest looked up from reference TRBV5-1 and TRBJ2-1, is KAGVTQTPRYLIKTRGQQVTLSCSPISGHRSVSWYQQTPGQGLQFLFEYFSETQRNKGNFPGRFSGRQFSNSRSEMNVSTLELGDSALYLCASTSGTSNEQFFGPGTRLTVL.

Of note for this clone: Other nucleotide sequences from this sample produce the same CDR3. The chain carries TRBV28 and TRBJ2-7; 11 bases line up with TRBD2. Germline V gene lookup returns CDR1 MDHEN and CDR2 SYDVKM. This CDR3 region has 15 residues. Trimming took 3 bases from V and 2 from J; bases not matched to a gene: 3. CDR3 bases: TGTGCCAGCAGTTTCTTAGCGGGAGGGCCCTACGAGCAGTACTTC. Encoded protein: CASSFLAGGPYEQYF.

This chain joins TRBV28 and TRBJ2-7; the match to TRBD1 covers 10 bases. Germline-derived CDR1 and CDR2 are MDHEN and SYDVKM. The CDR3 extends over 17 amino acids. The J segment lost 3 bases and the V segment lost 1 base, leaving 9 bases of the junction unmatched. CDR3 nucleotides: TGTGCCAGCAGTTTATTTGCCGGGACAGGGGATCTCTACGAGCAGTACTTC. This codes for CASSLFAGTGDLYEQYF. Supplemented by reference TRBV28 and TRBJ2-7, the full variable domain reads DVKVTQSSRYLVKRTGEKVFLECVQDMDHENMFWYRQDPGLGLRLIYFSYDVKMKEKGDIPEGYSVSREKKERFSLILESASTNQTSMYLCASSLFAGTGDLYEQYFGPGTRLTVT.

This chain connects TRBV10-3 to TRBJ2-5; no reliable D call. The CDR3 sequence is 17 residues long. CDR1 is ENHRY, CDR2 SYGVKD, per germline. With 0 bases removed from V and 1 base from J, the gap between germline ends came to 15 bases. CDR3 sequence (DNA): TGTGCCATCAGTGAGTCTTTATTTGGTGGTGTCCAAGAGACCCAGTACTTC. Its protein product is CAISESLFGGVQETQYF.

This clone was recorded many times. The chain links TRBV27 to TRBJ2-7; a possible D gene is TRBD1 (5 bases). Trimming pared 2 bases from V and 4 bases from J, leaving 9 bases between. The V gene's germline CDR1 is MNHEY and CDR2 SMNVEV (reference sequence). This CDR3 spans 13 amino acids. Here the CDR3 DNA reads TGTGCCAGCAGTTTAACAGGATTTTACGAGCAGTACTTC. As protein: CASSLTGFYEQYF.

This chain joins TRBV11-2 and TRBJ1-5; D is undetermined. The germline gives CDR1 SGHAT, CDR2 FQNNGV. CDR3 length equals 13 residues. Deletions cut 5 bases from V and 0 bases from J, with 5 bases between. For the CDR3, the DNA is TGTGCCAGCAGCCACTATAGCAATCAGCCCCAGCATTTT. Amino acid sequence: CASSHYSNQPQHF.

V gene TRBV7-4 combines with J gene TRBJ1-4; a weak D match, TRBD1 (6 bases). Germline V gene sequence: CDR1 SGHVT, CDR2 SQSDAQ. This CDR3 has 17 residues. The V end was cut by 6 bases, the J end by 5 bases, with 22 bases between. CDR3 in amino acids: CASRENRVTGTNEKLFF. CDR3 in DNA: TGTGCCAGCAGAGAGAACAGGGTTACAGGGACCAATGAAAAACTGTTTTTT.

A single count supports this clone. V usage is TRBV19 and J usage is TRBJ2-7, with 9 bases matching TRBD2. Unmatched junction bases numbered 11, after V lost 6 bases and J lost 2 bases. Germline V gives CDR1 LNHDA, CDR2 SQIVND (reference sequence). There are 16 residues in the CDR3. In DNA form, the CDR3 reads TGTGCCAGTAGCCCCCGTAGGACTAGCGCAACCTACGAGCAGTACTTC. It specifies CASSPRRTSATYEQYF.

CDR3 coding DNA: TGTGCCAGTATTTCTCGGAGTTGGGAGCAGTTCTTC. Its protein is CASISRSWEQFF. V is TRBV19 and J is TRBJ2-1; D uncertain. CDR1 is LNHDA, CDR2 SQIVND, per germline (reference sequence). This CDR3 is 12 amino acids long. V lost 7 bases to trimming and J lost 10 bases, with 14 bases between them. Full variable domain (missing parts from reference TRBV19 and TRBJ2-1): DGGITQSPKYLFRKEGQNVTLSCEQNLNHDAMYWYRQDPGQGLRLIYYSQIVNDFQKGDIAEGYSVSREKKESFPLTVTSAQKNPTAFYLCASISRSWEQFFGPGTRLTVL.

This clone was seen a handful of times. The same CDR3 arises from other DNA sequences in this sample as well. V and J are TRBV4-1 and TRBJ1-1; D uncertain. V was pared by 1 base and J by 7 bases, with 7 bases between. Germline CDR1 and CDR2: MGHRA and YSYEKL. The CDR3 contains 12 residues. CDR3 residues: CASSQAASEAFF. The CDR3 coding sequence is TGCGCCAGCAGCCAAGCAGCCAGTGAAGCTTTCTTT.

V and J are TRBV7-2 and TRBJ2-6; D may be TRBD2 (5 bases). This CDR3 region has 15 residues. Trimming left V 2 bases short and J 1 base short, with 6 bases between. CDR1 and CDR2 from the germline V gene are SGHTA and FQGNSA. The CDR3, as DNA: TGTGCCAGCAGCTTACGGAGGTCTGGGGCCAACGTCCTGACTTTC. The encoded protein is CASSLRRSGANVLTF.

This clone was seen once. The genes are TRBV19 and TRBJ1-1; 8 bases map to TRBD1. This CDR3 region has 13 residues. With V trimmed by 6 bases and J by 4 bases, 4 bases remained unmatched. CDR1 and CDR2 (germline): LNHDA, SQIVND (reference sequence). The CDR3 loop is CASSTQGGTEAFF. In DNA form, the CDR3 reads TGTGCCAGTAGCACACAGGGGGGCACTGAAGCTTTCTTT. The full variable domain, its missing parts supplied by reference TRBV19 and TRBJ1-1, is DGGITQSPKYLFRKEGQNVTLSCEQNLNHDAMYWYRQDPGQGLRLIYYSQIVNDFQKGDIAEGYSVSREKKESFPLTVTSAQKNPTAFYLCASSTQGGTEAFFGQGTRLTVV.

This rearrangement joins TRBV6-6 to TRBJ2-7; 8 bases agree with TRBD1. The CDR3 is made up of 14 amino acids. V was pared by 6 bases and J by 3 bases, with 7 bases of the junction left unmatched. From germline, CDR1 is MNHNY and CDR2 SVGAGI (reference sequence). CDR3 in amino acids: CASSTHRGIYEQYF. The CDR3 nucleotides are TGTGCCAGCAGCACCCACAGGGGGATCTACGAGCAGTACTTC.

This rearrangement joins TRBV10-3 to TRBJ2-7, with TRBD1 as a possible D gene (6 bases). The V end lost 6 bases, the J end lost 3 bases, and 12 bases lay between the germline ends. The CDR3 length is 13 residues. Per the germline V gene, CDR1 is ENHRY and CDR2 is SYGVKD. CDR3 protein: CAIRQGVGYEQYF. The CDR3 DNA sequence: TGTGCCATCAGACAGGGAGTGGGCTACGAGCAGTACTTC.

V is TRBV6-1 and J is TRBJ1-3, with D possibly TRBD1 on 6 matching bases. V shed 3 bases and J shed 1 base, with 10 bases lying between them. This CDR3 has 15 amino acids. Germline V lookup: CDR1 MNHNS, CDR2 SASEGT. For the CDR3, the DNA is TGTGCCAGCAGTGAGGCAGGGGTGTCTGGAAACACCATATATTTT. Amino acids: CASSEAGVSGNTIYF.

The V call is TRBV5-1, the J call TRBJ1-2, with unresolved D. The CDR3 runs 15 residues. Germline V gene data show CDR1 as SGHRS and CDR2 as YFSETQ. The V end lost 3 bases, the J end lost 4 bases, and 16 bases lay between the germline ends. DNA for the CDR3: TGCGCCAGCAGCTCCTCCCACAGAATACTCTATGGCTACACCTTC. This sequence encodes CASSSSHRILYGYTF.

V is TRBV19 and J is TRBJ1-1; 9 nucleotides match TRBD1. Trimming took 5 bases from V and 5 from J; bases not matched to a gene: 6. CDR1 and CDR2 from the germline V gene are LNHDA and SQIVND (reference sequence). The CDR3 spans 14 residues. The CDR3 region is CASSVQGAGTEAFF. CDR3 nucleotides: TGTGCCAGTAGTGTACAGGGGGCGGGGACTGAAGCTTTCTTT.